The T cell receptor beta chain described here comes from a study of blood T cell repertoires in COVID-19. Across the whole study: Sites in the United States, Italy and Spain provided acute and convalescent COVID-19 samples. T cells, B-cell-depleted T cells, or PBMCs provided the cDNA or gDNA that served as material.

Authors' analysis steps: Cell counts per sample came from amplifying reference gene primers. Libraries were prepared by immunoSEQ multiplex PCR; TCRdb keeps only in-frame clonotypes and omits some of them. V and J calls and clone size are as listed in that table; D and trimming were resolved from the DNA. The top ten hold 9% of the sample, which has 51,000 or so clones, nearly 90% seen once. The sequence was obtained from a man aged 80 or over with active or convalescent COVID-19. Sequencing was done on a sample of peripheral blood.

The CDR3 coding sequence is TGTGCCAGCAGCTGGGGGAGGGACACTGAAGCTTTCTTT. Amino acid sequence: CASSWGRDTEAFF. The chain uses TRBV5-6 and TRBJ1-1; TRBD1 is a possible D gene (5 bases). This CDR3 is built from 13 residues. The V gene lost 3 bases and the J gene lost 3 bases, with 9 bases spanning the gap. Germline V CDR1 and CDR2: SGHDT, YYEEEE.